Presented here are 8 T cell receptor beta chains from one specimen sequenced in a study of TIL therapy for anti-PD-1-resistant metastatic lung cancer. The immunoSEQ assay was v3. Clones were sequenced by immunoSEQ multiplex PCR, and TCRdb holds only the in-frame ones, with some missing. The sample shows more than 90,000 clones, about three fifths of them seen only once. Documented time point: pre-treatment sample, taken before nivolumab and TIL therapy. The tumor samples were excised metastases, mostly pleural nodules or supraclavicular lymph nodes. Here the sequenced sample was tumor tissue, taken at baseline. Receptors originate from a person between 25 and 79 years old with non-small cell lung cancer.

The V gene is TRBV2, the J gene TRBJ2-7, with 7 bases identical to TRBD1. V gave up 7 bases and J gave up 2 bases; unmatched junction bases: 8. Germline V gives CDR1 SNHLY, CDR2 FYNNEI. The CDR3 sequence is 14 residues long. The chain's CDR3 is CASIAGTDTYEQYF. CDR3 nucleotides: TGTGCCAGCATCGCCGGGACAGATACCTACGAGCAGTACTTC.

This clone was observed once. This chain joins TRBV6-4 and TRBJ2-3; 9 nucleotides match TRBD2. Per germline, CDR1 MRHNA and CDR2 SNTAGT. V shed 3 bases, J shed 4 bases, and the junction held 2 bases outside the gene matches. This CDR3 has 14 residues. For the CDR3, the DNA is TGTGCCAGCAGTGAGCGGGAGGGCCCAGATACGCAGTATTTT. This sequence encodes CASSEREGPDTQYF.

This clone was counted a single time. The chain joins TRBV29-1 to TRBJ2-3, with a possible D match to TRBD2 (6 bases). This CDR3 comprises 13 residues. The V gene lost 3 bases and the J gene lost 6 bases, with 13 bases spanning the gap. The germline CDR1 and CDR2 sequences are SQVTM and ANQGSEA. The CDR3 here is CSVERGDGDTQYF. CDR3 nucleotide sequence: TGCAGCGTTGAGCGGGGCGACGGGGATACGCAGTATTTT.

This clone was recorded only once. The rearrangement uses TRBV2 and TRBJ2-3; D unclear. Germline V gene lookup returns CDR1 SNHLY and CDR2 FYNNEI. This CDR3 is built from 11 residues. V was shortened by 4 bases and J by 6 bases, with 5 bases between the two germline ends. The CDR3 spells CASSVRDTQYF. DNA of the CDR3: TGTGCCAGCAGTGTTAGGGATACGCAGTATTTT. The whole variable domain, remainder taken from reference TRBV2 and TRBJ2-3, is EPEVTQTPSHQVTQMGQEVILRCVPISNHLYFYWYRQILGQKVEFLVSFYNNEISEKSEIFDDQFSVERPDGSNFTLKIRSTKLEDSAMYFCASSVRDTQYFGPGTRLTVL.

The chain uses TRBV30 and TRBJ2-7, with TRBD2 identical over 7 bases. V shed 0 bases and J 2 bases; nucleotides not matched to a gene: 7. CDR3 length: 15 residues. CDR1 is GTSNPN, CDR2 SVGIG, per germline (reference sequence). The CDR3 is CAWSVRGTTTYEQYF. The CDR3 DNA is TGTGCCTGGAGTGTACGGGGGACTACTACCTACGAGCAGTACTTC.

This clone was seen a few times. The chain combines TRBV28 with TRBJ1-4; D gene unclear. Germline V CDR1 and CDR2: MDHEN, SYDVKM. This CDR3 comprises 15 residues. The ends were cut back, 6 bases at V and 6 bases at J, with 17 bases in the middle. The CDR3 protein is CASRPAGVNYEKLFF. The CDR3 DNA follows: TGTGCCAGCAGGCCCGCCGGGGTTAATTATGAAAAACTGTTTTTT. Based on the CDR3 plus reference TRBV28 and TRBJ1-4, the full variable domain is DVKVTQSSRYLVKRTGEKVFLECVQDMDHENMFWYRQDPGLGLRLIYFSYDVKMKEKGDIPEGYSVSREKKERFSLILESASTNQTSMYLCASRPAGVNYEKLFFGSGTQLSVL.

This chain links TRBV19 with TRBJ2-7; perhaps TRBD1 as D (5 bases). V lost 4 bases, J lost 5 bases, and 12 bases lay in between. CDR3 length: 13 residues. The V gene's germline CDR1 is LNHDA and CDR2 SQIVND (reference sequence). The CDR3 region has the DNA TGTGCCAGTAGTAAACAGGCGCCTGACGAGCAGTACTTC. It translates to CASSKQAPDEQYF.

This clone appeared many times. This rearrangement joins TRBV27 to TRBJ2-3; the match to TRBD1 covers 8 bases. Germline CDR1 reads MNHEY; CDR2 reads SMNVEV (reference sequence). CDR3 length: 13 residues. V lost 7 bases to trimming and J lost 6 bases; unmatched junction nucleotides: 6. CDR3 amino acids: CASTGQGGDTQYF. The CDR3 DNA sequence: TGTGCCAGCACAGGACAGGGTGGCGATACGCAGTATTTT.